What follows are 17 T cell receptor beta chains derived from one specimen sequenced in a study of blood T cell repertoires in COVID-19. TCRdb's table, derived via immunoSEQ multiplex PCR, lists solely in-frame clones and lacks some. Of fewer than 350,000 clones listed, around 88% are singletons. Sample: PBMCs or T cells enriched from blood (not recorded which). The receptor source for this set is a middle-aged woman who had recovered from COVID-19.

V usage is TRBV6-6 and J usage is TRBJ2-1; D is possibly TRBD1 (6 bases). The germline V gene encodes CDR1 MNHNY and CDR2 SVGAGI (reference sequence). The CDR3 consists of 16 residues. Trimming shortened V by 2 bases and J by 0 bases, and 11 bases separated the two germline ends. DNA of the CDR3: TGTGCCAGCAGTTACGGTGGCAGGGGCTCCTACAATGAGCAGTTCTTC. It translates to CASSYGGRGSYNEQFF.

Turning to this clone: The sample carries other DNA sequences with the same CDR3. The rearrangement joins TRBV7-3 to TRBJ2-5, with D maybe TRBD2 (6 bases). Trimming pared 2 bases from V and 2 bases from J, leaving 9 bases between. The CDR3 runs to 14 residues. Germline lookup yields CDR1 SGHTA and CDR2 FQGTGA. The CDR3 loop is CASSLGGTQETQYF. In DNA form, the CDR3 reads TGTGCCAGCAGCTTAGGGGGGACTCAAGAGACCCAGTACTTC.

V usage is TRBV28 and J usage is TRBJ2-7; D might be TRBD1 (6 bases). The CDR3 spans 15 residues. Trimming removed 2 bases at V and 0 bases at J, with 11 bases between. Germline CDR1 reads MDHEN; CDR2 reads SYDVKM. CDR3 sequence (DNA): TGTGCCAGCAGTTTAGTCGGACAGAGCTCCTACGAGCAGTACTTC. Its translation is CASSLVGQSSYEQYF.

The rearrangement links TRBV3-1 (or the pseudogene TRBV3-2) to TRBJ1-3; TRBD1 matches at 7 bases. The J segment lost 3 bases and the V segment lost 4 bases, leaving 3 bases of the junction unmatched. The CDR3 consists of 14 residues. Germline lookup yields CDR1 LGHDT and CDR2 YNNKEL (reference sequence). CDR3: CASSRGTVGNTIYF. CDR3 DNA: TGTGCCAGCAGCCGTGGGACAGTTGGAAACACCATATATTTT.

The chain combines TRBV18 with TRBJ1-3, with D perhaps matching TRBD1 (5 bases). This CDR3 has 16 residues. V was cut by 3 bases and J by 2 bases, with 14 bases left in between. Per the germline V gene, CDR1 is KGHSH and CDR2 is LQKENI. This chain's CDR3 is CASSPRGNVAGNTIYF. For the CDR3, the DNA is TGTGCCAGCTCACCGCGGGGGAACGTGGCTGGAAACACCATATATTTT.

The chain has TRBV19 and TRBJ1-2, with a possible D match to TRBD1 (5 bases). Germline CDR1 reads LNHDA; CDR2 reads SQIVND (reference sequence). With 5 bases removed from V and 8 bases from J, the gap between germline ends came to 24 bases. The CDR3 sequence is 16 residues long. CDR3 sequence (DNA): TGTGCCAGTAGTGGGGCAGCACGTACAGGAAAGGGGGGCTACACCTTC. Translating gives CASSGAARTGKGGYTF.

This chain links TRBV7-2 with TRBJ2-5; a possible D gene is TRBD2 (5 bases). V gave up 1 base and J gave up 1 base, with 7 bases separating them. The V gene's germline CDR1 is SGHTA and CDR2 FQGNSA. CDR3 length: 14 residues. The CDR3 loop is CASSLVGIQETQYF. The CDR3 nucleotides are TGTGCCAGCAGCTTAGTCGGGATCCAAGAGACCCAGTACTTC.

The V call is TRBV30, the J call TRBJ1-5; TRBD1 agrees at 7 bases. This CDR3 is built from 14 residues. The germline V gene encodes CDR1 GTSNPN and CDR2 SVGIG (reference sequence). J gave up 4 bases and V 4 bases, and 7 bases lay outside the gene matches. This CDR3 reads CAWTHGTANQPQHF. The CDR3 DNA sequence: TGTGCCTGGACCCACGGGACAGCTAATCAGCCCCAGCATTTT.

The DNA of the CDR3 is TGTGCCATCAGTTCAAGGGAGCCTAACTATGGCTACACCTTC. Its protein is CAISSREPNYGYTF. The chain joins TRBV10-3 to TRBJ1-2; D not certain. V was clipped by 5 bases and J by 0 bases, with 10 bases between them. The CDR3 extends over 14 amino acids. Germline V gene lookup returns CDR1 ENHRY and CDR2 SYGVKD.

The J gene is TRBJ2-5, the V gene TRBV7-2, with a possible D match to TRBD1 (5 bases). This CDR3 is 13 amino acids long. Trimming left V 3 bases short and J 5 bases short, with 10 bases between. CDR1 is SGHTA, CDR2 FQGNSA, per germline. The CDR3 DNA reads TGTGCCAGCAGCTTCAGGGTAGGCGAGACCCAGTACTTC. The encoded protein is CASSFRVGETQYF.

Written as DNA, the CDR3 is TGTGCCAGCAGTTCGGGTCCATGGCAGTATGGCTACACCTTC. Residues: CASSSGPWQYGYTF. The chain combines TRBV28 with TRBJ1-2, with D hard to call. Germline-derived CDR1 and CDR2 are MDHEN and SYDVKM. This CDR3 has 14 amino acids. Trimming pared 4 bases from V and 5 bases from J, leaving 14 bases between.

The V and J genes are TRBV29-1 and TRBJ2-5; 10 nucleotides agree with TRBD1. Germline V gene data show CDR1 as SQVTM and CDR2 as ANQGSEA. The CDR3 covers 15 residues. After removal of 5 bases from V and 5 bases from J, the junction contained 11 bases not matched to a gene. For the CDR3, the DNA is TGCAGCGTTCTGGGGACAGGGGCCGGGTTGGAGACCCAGTACTTC. The encoded protein is CSVLGTGAGLETQYF.

The chain is built from TRBV30 and TRBJ2-7; 11 bases map to TRBD1. The V gene's germline CDR1 is GTSNPN and CDR2 SVGIG (reference sequence). CDR3 length equals 14 residues. Germline trimming cut 4 bases from V and 2 bases from J; bases unmatched to any gene: 4. The CDR3 protein is CAWTPGQGAYEQYF. In DNA form, the CDR3 reads TGTGCCTGGACCCCGGGACAGGGGGCCTACGAGCAGTACTTC.

The gene calls are TRBV7-2 and TRBJ1-5, with 10 bases lining up with TRBD1. In germline, CDR1 is SGHTA, CDR2 FQGNSA. The length of the CDR3 is 14 residues. V lost 5 bases, J lost 6 bases, and 4 bases stayed unmatched. The CDR3 loop is CASSLGTGVQPQHF. The CDR3 region has the DNA TGTGCCAGCAGCCTTGGGACAGGGGTTCAGCCCCAGCATTTT.

The V gene is TRBV4-1, the J gene TRBJ1-4; D unclear. This CDR3 is 15 amino acids long. The germline V gene encodes CDR1 MGHRA and CDR2 YSYEKL. The ends were cut back, 6 bases at V and 3 bases at J, with 14 bases in the middle. CDR3 protein: CASSTPHGANEKLFF. The CDR3 DNA reads TGCGCCAGCAGTACGCCACATGGTGCTAATGAAAAACTGTTTTTT.

This sequence joins TRBV6-6 and TRBJ1-3; 9 bases fit TRBD1. There are 15 residues in the CDR3. CDR1 is MNHNY, CDR2 SVGAGI, per germline (reference sequence). The trim removed 2 bases at V and 8 bases at J, leaving 7 bases unmatched. The CDR3 DNA reads TGTGCCAGCAGTTACCCAGGACAGGGGCAGTACACCATATATTTT. It encodes CASSYPGQGQYTIYF.

This chain connects TRBV7-2 to TRBJ2-5; TRBD2 matches at 14 bases. Germline-derived CDR1 and CDR2 are SGHTA and FQGNSA. V lost 2 bases to trimming and J lost 4 bases; unmatched junction nucleotides: 6. The CDR3 totals 17 residues. CDR3 DNA sequence: TGTGCCAGCAGCTTAAAATACGGGACTAGCGGGAGAGAGACCCAGTACTTC. Translating gives CASSLKYGTSGRETQYF.